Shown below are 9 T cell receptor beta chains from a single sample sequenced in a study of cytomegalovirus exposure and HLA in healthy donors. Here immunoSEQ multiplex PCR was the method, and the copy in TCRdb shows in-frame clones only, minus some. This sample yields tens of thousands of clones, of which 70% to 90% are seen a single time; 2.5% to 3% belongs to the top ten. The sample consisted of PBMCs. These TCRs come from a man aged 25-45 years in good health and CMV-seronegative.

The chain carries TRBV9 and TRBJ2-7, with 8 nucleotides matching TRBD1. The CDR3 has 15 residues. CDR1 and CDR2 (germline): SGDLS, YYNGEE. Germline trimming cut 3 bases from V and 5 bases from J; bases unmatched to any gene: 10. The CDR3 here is CASSGGGTGSDEQYF. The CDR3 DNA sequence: TGTGCCAGCAGCGGAGGCGGGACAGGTTCCGACGAGCAGTACTTC.

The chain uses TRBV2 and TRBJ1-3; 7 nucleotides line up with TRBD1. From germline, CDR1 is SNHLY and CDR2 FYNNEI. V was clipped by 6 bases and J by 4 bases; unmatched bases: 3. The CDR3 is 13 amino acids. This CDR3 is CASRVDRGNTIYF. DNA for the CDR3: TGTGCCAGCAGAGTGGACAGGGGAAACACCATATATTTT.

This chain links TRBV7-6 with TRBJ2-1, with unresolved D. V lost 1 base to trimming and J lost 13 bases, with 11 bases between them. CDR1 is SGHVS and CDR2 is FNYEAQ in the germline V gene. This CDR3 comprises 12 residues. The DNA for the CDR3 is TGTGCCAGCAGCTTAGAGGCAGGTGTACAGTTCTTC. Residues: CASSLEAGVQFF.

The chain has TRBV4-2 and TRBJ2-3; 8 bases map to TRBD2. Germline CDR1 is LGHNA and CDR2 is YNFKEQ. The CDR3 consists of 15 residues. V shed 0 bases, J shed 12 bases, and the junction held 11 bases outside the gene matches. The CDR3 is CASSQDSGRDRFQYF. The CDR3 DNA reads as TGTGCCAGCAGCCAAGATTCCGGGAGGGATCGTTTTCAGTATTTT.

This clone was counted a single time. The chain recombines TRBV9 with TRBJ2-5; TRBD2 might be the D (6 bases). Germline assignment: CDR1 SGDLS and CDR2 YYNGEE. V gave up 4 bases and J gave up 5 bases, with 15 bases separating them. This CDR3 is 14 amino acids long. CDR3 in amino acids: CASSPKTSHETQYF. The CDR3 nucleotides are TGTGCCAGCAGCCCTAAGACTAGTCATGAGACCCAGTACTTC.

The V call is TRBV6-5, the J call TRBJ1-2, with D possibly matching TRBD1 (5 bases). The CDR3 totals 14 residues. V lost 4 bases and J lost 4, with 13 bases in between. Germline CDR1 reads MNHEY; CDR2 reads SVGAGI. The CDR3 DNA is TGTGCCAGCAGTTCGCGACAGCTACGCTATGGCTACACCTTC. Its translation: CASSSRQLRYGYTF.

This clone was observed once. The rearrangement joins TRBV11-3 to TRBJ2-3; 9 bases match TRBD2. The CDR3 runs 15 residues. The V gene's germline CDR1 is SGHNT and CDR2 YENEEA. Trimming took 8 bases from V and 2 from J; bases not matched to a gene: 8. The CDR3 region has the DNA TGTGCCAGCGGTTCTCCGGGACTAGCCACAGATACGCAGTATTTT. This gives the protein CASGSPGLATDTQYF. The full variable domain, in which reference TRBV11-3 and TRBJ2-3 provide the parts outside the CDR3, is EAGVVQSPRYKIIEKKQPVAFWCNPISGHNTLYWYLQNLGQGPELLIRYENEEAVDDSQLPKDRFSAERLKGVDSTLKIQPAELGDSAVYLCASGSPGLATDTQYFGPGTRLTVL.

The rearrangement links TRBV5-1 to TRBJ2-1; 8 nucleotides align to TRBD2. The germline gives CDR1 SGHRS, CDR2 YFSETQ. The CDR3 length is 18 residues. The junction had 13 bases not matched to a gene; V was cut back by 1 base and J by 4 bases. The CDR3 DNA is TGCGCCAGCAGCTTGAGGGGCAATGTAGCGGGGCTATACAATGAGCAGTTCTTC. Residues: CASSLRGNVAGLYNEQFF.

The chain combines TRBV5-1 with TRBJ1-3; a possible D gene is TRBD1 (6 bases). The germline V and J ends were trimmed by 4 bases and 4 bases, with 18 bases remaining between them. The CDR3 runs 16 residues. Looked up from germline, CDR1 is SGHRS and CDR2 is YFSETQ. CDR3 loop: CASSKDSPHGGNTIYF. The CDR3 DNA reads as TGCGCCAGCAGCAAGGACAGCCCTCATGGGGGAAACACCATATATTTT.